Listed below are T cell receptor beta chains from one sample, sequenced in a study of regulatory T cells in long-lasting Graves disease. Using its own MiXCR run on the multiplex PCR reads, TCRdb lists one record per CDR3 protein. The profile shows roughly 450,000 distinct CDR3 sequences, less than 25% of them singletons. Source: peripheral blood mononuclear cells (PBMCs), taken when the disease was refractory, from a patient treated with antithyroid drugs. These receptors came from a female donor with Graves disease. Both conserved end residues are part of each CDR3. Each record gives: J gene, D gene, V gene, clone size, CDR3 DNA, CDR3 protein. The D gene is left open where the match is weak. Clone size is stated in some rows and not others, as once, few, many or a class when expanded.

J: TRBJ1-1; D: .; V: TRBV6-2/TRBV6-3; size: .; DNA: TGTGCCAGCAGTTACTCGAAGTTTACTGAAGCTTTCTTT; CDR3: CASSYSKFTEAFF
J: TRBJ2-7; D: TRBD1; V: TRBV5-1; size: .; DNA: TGCGCCAGCAGCCAGGATGGCGTTCGGACAGGGGTCCCCCGAGAGCAGTACTTC; CDR3: CASSQDGVRTGVPREQYF
J: TRBJ2-7; D: .; V: TRBV27; size: .; DNA: TGTGCCAGCAGTTTCGTAGGGTCTAGCCACGAGCAGTACTTC; CDR3: CASSFVGSSHEQYF
J: TRBJ2-5; D: .; V: TRBV28; size: many; DNA: TGTGCCACCCGGAGCCAGGCCGGAGAGACCCAGTACTTC; CDR3: CATRSQAGETQYF
J: TRBJ2-7; D: .; V: TRBV7-2; size: many; DNA: TGTGCCAGCAGCTACAAGGGAGCGCGCGAGCAGTACTTC; CDR3: CASSYKGAREQYF
J: TRBJ2-4; D: .; V: TRBV7-2; size: many; DNA: TGTGCCAGCAGCCAAAGGGGCGGCATTCAGTACTTC; CDR3: CASSQRGGIQYF
J: TRBJ2-3; D: .; V: TRBV7-4; size: .; DNA: TGTGCCAGCAGTGTAAGGGGGGGAGATACGCAGTATTTT; CDR3: CASSVRGGDTQYF
J: TRBJ2-7; D: .; V: TRBV11-2; size: few; DNA: TGTGCCAGCAGTTCAGGGTTTTACGAGCAGTACTTC; CDR3: CASSSGFYEQYF
J: TRBJ1-4; D: .; V: TRBV7-2; size: many; DNA: TGTGCCAGCAGCGTCCAGGTAGCGGCTAATGAAAAACTGTTTTTT; CDR3: CASSVQVAANEKLFF
J: TRBJ2-7; D: TRBD1; V: TRBV27; size: .; DNA: TGTGCCAGCAGCGGGACAGCACTTGACTACGAGCAGTACTTC; CDR3: CASSGTALDYEQYF
J: TRBJ2-7; D: .; V: TRBV3-1; size: .; DNA: TGTGCCAGCAGCCACTCTCCAGGGACGTCCGAGCAGTACTTC; CDR3: CASSHSPGTSEQYF
J: TRBJ2-7; D: .; V: TRBV30; size: .; DNA: TGTGCCTGGACGGACTCCTACGAGCAGTACTTC; CDR3: CAWTDSYEQYF
J: TRBJ2-5; D: .; V: TRBV18; size: few; DNA: TGTGCCAGCTCACCACCGGGCAGACTACAAGAGACCCAGTACTTC; CDR3: CASSPPGRLQETQYF
J: TRBJ1-3; D: .; V: TRBV6-2/TRBV6-3; size: few; DNA: TGTGCCAGCAGTTACTCCCCTTCGGAGACAAACACCATATATTTT; CDR3: CASSYSPSETNTIYF
J: TRBJ2-3; D: .; V: TRBV3-1; size: .; DNA: TGTGCCAGCAGCCAAGGGCGGCGTCGAGGCACAGATACGCAGTATTTT; CDR3: CASSQGRRRGTDTQYF
J: TRBJ1-5; D: .; V: TRBV28; size: many; DNA: TGTGCCAGCAGACGAGGGCCCCGGATGGGTCAGCCCCAGCATTTT; CDR3: CASRRGPRMGQPQHF
J: TRBJ2-5; D: .; V: TRBV27; size: .; DNA: TGTGCCAGCAGTTTACTACCGACAGGCCCCGCGGGAATGAGGACCCAGTACTTC; CDR3: CASSLLPTGPAGMRTQYF
J: TRBJ2-7; D: TRBD2; V: TRBV29-1; size: .; DNA: TGCAGCGTGCCGGGACTAGCGGGGGGATCCTACGAGCAGTACTTC; CDR3: CSVPGLAGGSYEQYF
J: TRBJ2-1; D: .; V: TRBV5-1; size: .; DNA: TGCGCCAGCAGCCCCCTGTGGGCCAGGGGGGATGAGCAGTTCTTC; CDR3: CASSPLWARGDEQFF
J: TRBJ1-2; D: .; V: TRBV20-1; size: few; DNA: TGCAGTGCGAGCGATGACTATGGCTACACCTTC; CDR3: CSASDDYGYTF
J: TRBJ1-2; D: .; V: TRBV16; size: many; DNA: TGTGCCAGCAGCCAATCGCGGGCAGGGGATGGCTACACCTTC; CDR3: CASSQSRAGDGYTF
J: TRBJ1-1; D: .; V: TRBV7-9; size: many; DNA: TGTGCCAGCAGCTTAGAAGGAGGGACTCTCGCAGCTTTCTTT; CDR3: CASSLEGGTLAAFF
J: TRBJ2-5; D: TRBD2; V: TRBV7-7; size: many; DNA: TGTGCTAGCAGCCTCCGACTAGCGGAAGATCACCAAGAGACCCAGTACTTC; CDR3: CASSLRLAEDHQETQYF
J: TRBJ2-1; D: .; V: TRBV28; size: .; DNA: TGTGCCAGCAGTCCCCTAACCCCAGGGGCGAAGCAGTTCTTC; CDR3: CASSPLTPGAKQFF
J: TRBJ1-1; D: .; V: TRBV29-1; size: many; DNA: TGCAGCGTTGAAGCTGACAGCATGAACACTGAAGCTTTCTTT; CDR3: CSVEADSMNTEAFF
J: TRBJ1-4; D: .; V: TRBV29-1; size: many; DNA: TGCAGCGCCCGGGACATTCGGGAAAAACTGTTTTTT; CDR3: CSARDIREKLFF
J: TRBJ1-5; D: TRBD1; V: TRBV19; size: few; DNA: TGTGCCAGTAGTATACCCCAGGGGGCGCGGGATCAGCCCCAGCATTTT; CDR3: CASSIPQGARDQPQHF
J: TRBJ1-1; D: .; V: TRBV19; size: few; DNA: TGTGCCAGTAGTATGGACAGACTGAACACTGAAGCTTTCTTT; CDR3: CASSMDRLNTEAFF
J: TRBJ1-2; D: .; V: TRBV5-1; size: .; DNA: TGCGCCAGCAGCTTGAAACAGGGAGGCTATGGCTACACCTTC; CDR3: CASSLKQGGYGYTF
J: TRBJ1-5; D: .; V: TRBV6-2/TRBV6-3; size: many; DNA: TGTGCCAGCAGTTACGGGACACCGAATCAGCCCCAGCATTTT; CDR3: CASSYGTPNQPQHF
J: TRBJ1-4; D: .; V: TRBV12-3/TRBV12-4; size: many; DNA: TGTGCCAGCAGTTTAGTAACAGGGACTAATGAAAAACTGTTTTTT; CDR3: CASSLVTGTNEKLFF
J: TRBJ1-1; D: .; V: TRBV29-1; size: .; DNA: TGCAGCGTTGTTTCCACTGAAGCTTTCTTT; CDR3: CSVVSTEAFF